Detailed here is one TCR beta chain. This CDR3 region has 13 residues. The V gene lost 2 bases and the J gene lost 7 bases, with 12 bases spanning the gap. Per germline, CDR1 SGHTA and CDR2 FQGNSA. TCRdb ran MiXCR on the RT-PCR reads and lists one entry per CDR3 protein. This sample has 550,000 to 750,000 distinct CDR3 sequences; 11% to 15% occur once, and the top ten carry 3.6%. The sequence came from a female donor in good health, serving as a healthy control. The sample comprised memory CD4+ T cells from blood. The V and J genes are TRBV7-2 and TRBJ2-7; D is ambiguous. CDR3 nucleotide sequence: TGTGCCAGCAGCTTAAATACCCACGGGGAGCAGTACTTC. It codes for CASSLNTHGEQYF.